This T cell receptor (beta chain) was sequenced for a study of T cell responses to AZD1222 COVID-19 vaccine. Study observations and caveats: The peak T cell response came first, and repertoires were sampled only after it. Baseline seropositivity occurred in only a handful of AZD1222 recipients. Clonal diversity may have been underestimated in mostly white British donors.

With regard to this clone: Its specificity is not known.

The repertoire was sequenced with immunoSEQ multiplex PCR; TCRdb's copy has only in-frame clones and lacks some. Here the sample spans 90,000 to 120,000 clones, roughly 90% being singletons. The CDR3 has 15 residues. V shed 3 bases and J shed 5 bases, with 13 bases lying between them. The germline gives CDR1 ENHRY, CDR2 SYGVKD. The sample was peripheral blood, taken 28 days after the second AZD1222 dose. The receptor comes from an adult who received the AZD1222 COVID-19 vaccine. V and J are TRBV10-3 and TRBJ1-4, with D possibly TRBD1 on 5 matching bases. The CDR3 DNA is TGTGCCATCAGTGATGGGGCAAGGGTAAATGAAAAACTGTTTTTT. As protein: CAISDGARVNEKLFF.